This T cell receptor beta chain was retrieved from a study of healthy donors' naive CD4 and CD8 T cells. The study, taken as a whole, reports: Bias from naive T cell homeostatic proliferation was not addressed.

This clonotype was seen more than once but under ten times. What it recognizes is unknown. Starting from about 470 ng of total RNA, TCR libraries were made with linear amplification. A single record per CDR3 protein comes from TCRdb applying MiXCR to the reads. The profile covers about 180,000 distinct CDR3 sequences, with 74% appearing a single time and about 2.1% taken by the ten largest. CDR3 length equals 12 residues. CDR1 is SQVTM, CDR2 ANQGSEA, per germline. V shed 8 bases and J shed 4 bases, with 11 bases lying between them. The source material was naive CD4+ and CD8+ T cells sorted from blood, pooled from several donors. This sequence joins TRBV29-1 and TRBJ2-2, with unresolved D. The receptor was isolated from a pool of human donors in good health; the sample pools cells from several healthy donors. The CDR3 sequence: CSHLGSTGELFF. Written as DNA, the CDR3 is TGCAGCCATCTAGGCAGCACCGGGGAGCTGTTTTTT.